This T cell receptor beta chain came from a study of early T cells in non-severe SARS-CoV-2 infection. About the study: Sequencing used unsorted whole-blood bulk RNA, so chains lack pairing.

The TCR library protocol was used to attach unique molecular identifiers. These identifiers were attached to individual cDNA molecules. TCRdb itself ran the 5' RACE reads through MiXCR, one entry per CDR3 protein. This sample has about 33,000 distinct CDR3 sequences, with more than 5% found just once. Sequenced: whole blood. This clonotype was obtained from an adult who was a healthcare worker with PCR-confirmed SARS-CoV-2 infection or an uninfected control (not recorded which).

The CDR3 DNA is TGTGCCAGCAGCTCCTGGACAGGGGGCGTCGGCTACACCTTC. Translating gives CASSSWTGGVGYTF. The chain recombines TRBV9 with TRBJ1-2; 11 bases fit TRBD1. CDR1 and CDR2 from the germline V gene are SGDLS and YYNGEE. Trimming at V came to 4 bases and at J to 8 bases, leaving 7 bases not matched to a gene. This CDR3 contains 14 residues.